These 15 T cell receptor beta chains originate from one sample sequenced in a study of T-cell reconstitution after alpha-beta-depleted transplantation in children. TCRbeta library construction was performed incorporating unique molecular identifiers. Each CDR3 protein is one row after TCRdb ran MiXCR on the PCR reads. The data hold hundreds of thousands of distinct CDR3 sequences, with roughly a tenth observed a single time. The source material was PBMCs from the stem cell graft donor, sampled from the stem cell graft. The receptor source for this set is a human donor who donated a stem cell graft to a child with acute lymphoblastic leukemia.

This clonotype was seen ten or more times. The chain couples TRBV2 to TRBJ1-2, with D hard to call. Germline V CDR1 and CDR2: SNHLY, FYNNEI. The CDR3 extends over 13 amino acids. V lost 3 bases and J 4 bases, leaving 9 bases between the germline ends. The CDR3: CASSDLDGYGYTF. DNA for the CDR3: TGTGCCAGCAGTGATTTGGACGGCTATGGCTACACCTTC.

This clonotype has at least ten counts. The chain combines TRBV12-3 or TRBV12-4 with TRBJ2-3; TRBD2 matches 7 bases. The CDR3 sequence is 14 residues long. V dropped 5 bases and J dropped 6; count of bases not matched to a gene: 8. The CDR3 sequence: CASSPPTSADTQYF. The CDR3 nucleotides read TGTGCCAGCAGTCCCCCTACTAGCGCCGATACGCAGTATTTT.

The chain is built from TRBV29-1 and TRBJ1-3; D remains unclear. Deletions cut 4 bases from V and 0 bases from J, with 4 bases between. The CDR3 sequence is 12 residues long. Germline CDR1 reads SQVTM; CDR2 reads ANQGSEA. The CDR3, as DNA: TGCAGCGTTGGTAACTCTGGAAACACCATATATTTT. Amino acids: CSVGNSGNTIYF.

This clonotype was counted at least ten times. DNA for the CDR3: TGTGCCAGCAGACCGACAGTGAACACCGGGGAGCTGTTTTTT. Its translation is CASRPTVNTGELFF. This chain uses TRBV5-5 with TRBJ2-2; maybe TRBD1 (5 bases). This CDR3 region has 14 residues. Germline V gene sequence: CDR1 SGHKS, CDR2 YYEKEE (reference sequence). Trimming removed 5 bases at V and 1 base at J, with 9 bases between.

This clonotype was seen a handful of times. This rearrangement joins TRBV4-1 to TRBJ1-4; possible D gene TRBD1, 5 bases. Germline V gives CDR1 MGHRA, CDR2 YSYEKL. V was trimmed by 1 base and J by 0 bases, leaving 9 bases between them. The CDR3 length is 16 residues. CDR3 in amino acids: CASSQGQGTTNEKLFF. The CDR3 coding sequence is TGCGCCAGCAGCCAAGGTCAGGGAACAACTAATGAAAAACTGTTTTTT.

This clonotype was observed a few times. This chain uses TRBV20-1 with TRBJ2-5; 7 bases agree with TRBD1. V shed 6 bases, J shed 1 base, and the junction held 8 bases outside the gene matches. This CDR3 contains 14 residues. CDR1 is DFQATT, CDR2 SNEGSKA, per germline (reference sequence). The CDR3 DNA is TGCAGTGCGGTCGAGGGACAGCTCCAAGAGACCCAGTACTTC. It encodes CSAVEGQLQETQYF.

This clonotype was seen more than once but under ten times. The gene calls are TRBV7-8 and TRBJ1-2, with D unclear. The CDR3 runs to 17 residues. CDR1 is SGHVS, CDR2 FQNEAQ, per germline. The V end was cut by 1 base, the J end by 2 bases, with 17 bases between. The CDR3 DNA reads as TGTGCCAGCAGCTTAGTTTTGAGACCGACGCGGAACTATGGCTACACCTTC. Translated: CASSLVLRPTRNYGYTF.

The V and J genes are TRBV5-1 and TRBJ2-7; TRBD2 matches at 10 bases. The CDR3 totals 16 residues. From germline, CDR1 is SGHRS and CDR2 YFSETQ. Trimming cost V 4 bases and J 5 bases; bases outside gene matches: 12. The chain's CDR3 is CASSDSPSGGANEQYF. The CDR3 nucleotides are TGCGCCAGCAGCGACTCACCCAGCGGGGGGGCGAACGAGCAGTACTTC.

The chain links TRBV7-8 to TRBJ2-5; 9 bases line up with TRBD2. The V gene end was trimmed by 4 bases and the J gene end by 5 bases; junction bases not matched to a gene: 2. This CDR3 contains 13 residues. The germline V gene has CDR1 SGHVS and CDR2 FQNEAQ. The CDR3 region is CASSSTSGETQYF. The CDR3 DNA reads as TGTGCCAGCAGCTCTACTAGCGGGGAGACCCAGTACTTC.

The chain has TRBV27 and TRBJ2-2; 8 positions agree with TRBD2. The V segment lost 0 bases and the J segment 7 bases; nucleotides outside the gene matches: 16. The germline V gene has CDR1 MNHEY and CDR2 SMNVEV (reference sequence). The CDR3 length is 19 residues. Written as DNA, the CDR3 is TGTGCCAGCAGTTTATCCTTTCGTAAGGCGGGGGGATATAACGGGGAGCTGTTTTTT. Translating gives CASSLSFRKAGGYNGELFF.

This clonotype was observed a handful of times. The chain is built from TRBV3-1 and TRBJ1-1, with D possibly being TRBD1 (5 bases). Trimming shortened V by 1 base and J by 7 bases, and 10 bases separated the two germline ends. CDR3 length: 13 residues. CDR1 and CDR2 from the germline V gene are LGHDT and YNNKEL (reference sequence). As DNA, the CDR3 is TGTGCCAGCAGCCAAGTCCGGGGCAGTGAAGCTTTCTTT. Amino acid sequence: CASSQVRGSEAFF.

This clonotype turned up a few times. This chain links TRBV6-2 or TRBV6-3 with TRBJ2-3; D is undetermined. Germline V lookup: CDR1 MNHEY, CDR2 SVGEGT. CDR3 length: 13 residues. V shed 6 bases and J shed 4 bases, with 11 bases lying between them. As DNA, the CDR3 is TGTGCCAGCAGCCGGATCGAGGCAGATACGCAGTATTTT. It codes for CASSRIEADTQYF.

The sample holds many counts of this clonotype. The gene calls are TRBV10-3 and TRBJ2-5; D perhaps matches TRBD1 (5 bases). Trimming shortened V by 4 bases and J by 2 bases, and 20 bases separated the two germline ends. Germline V gene lookup returns CDR1 ENHRY and CDR2 SYGVKD. The CDR3 extends over 17 amino acids. CDR3 in DNA: TGTGCCATCAGTGGGGCTCAGTTTTTTCAGGGACAAGAGACCCAGTACTTC. Its protein product is CAISGAQFFQGQETQYF.

This chain joins TRBV5-1 and TRBJ1-2; D unclear. This CDR3 comprises 15 residues. V was shortened by 4 bases and J by 6 bases, with 19 bases between the two germline ends. Germline V CDR1 and CDR2: SGHRS, YFSETQ. The CDR3 sequence is CASSVGLASGDGYTF. The CDR3 coding sequence is TGCGCCAGCAGCGTAGGACTTGCGAGCGGGGATGGCTACACCTTC.

This clonotype came up a few times. The chain joins TRBV20-1 to TRBJ1-2; D is undetermined. The CDR3 length is 11 residues. Germline assignment: CDR1 DFQATT and CDR2 SNEGSKA (reference sequence). The ends were cut back, 3 bases at V and 7 bases at J, with 9 bases in the middle. The CDR3 nucleotides are TGCAGTGCTAGCTACGGCGGTGGCTACACCTTC. Amino acids: CSASYGGGYTF.